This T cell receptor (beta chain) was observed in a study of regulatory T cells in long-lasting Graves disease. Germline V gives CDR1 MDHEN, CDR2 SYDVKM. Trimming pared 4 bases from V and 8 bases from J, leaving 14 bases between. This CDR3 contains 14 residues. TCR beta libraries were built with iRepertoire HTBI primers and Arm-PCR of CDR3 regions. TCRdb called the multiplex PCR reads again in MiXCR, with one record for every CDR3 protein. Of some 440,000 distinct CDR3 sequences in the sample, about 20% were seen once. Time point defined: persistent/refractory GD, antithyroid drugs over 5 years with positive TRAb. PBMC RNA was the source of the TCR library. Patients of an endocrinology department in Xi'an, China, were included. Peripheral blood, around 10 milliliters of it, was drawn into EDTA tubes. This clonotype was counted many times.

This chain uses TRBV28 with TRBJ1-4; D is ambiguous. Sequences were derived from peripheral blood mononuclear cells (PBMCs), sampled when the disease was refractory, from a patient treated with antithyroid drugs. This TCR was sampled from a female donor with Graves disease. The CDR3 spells CASSSGRRDEKLFF. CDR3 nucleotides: TGTGCCAGCAGTTCGGGCAGGCGTGACGAAAAACTGTTTTTT.